This T cell receptor beta chain comes out of a study of cytomegalovirus exposure and HLA in healthy donors. Across the whole study: A preliminary data release comprised tens of millions of unique TCRs obtained from HLA-typed donors. General study results and limits: In a later analysis, V- and J-gene trimming of beta chains associated with a DCLRE1C missense variant, replicated independently. The authors enumerated over 150 TCR beta chains as linked to cytomegalovirus.

PCR involved 60 Vbeta and 13 Jbeta primers. Libraries were prepared by immunoSEQ multiplex PCR; TCRdb keeps only in-frame clonotypes and omits some of them. The sample consists of 75,000 to 100,000 clones, about 83% of them appearing once. Nominally healthy donors were sampled, though unrecorded immune exposures were likely. CDR1 and CDR2 (germline): SGHTA, FQGTGA. This CDR3 is built from 13 residues. With 2 bases removed from V and 5 bases from J, the gap between germline ends came to 10 bases. To note about this clone: Its antigen is undetermined.

The TCR sequence derives from a man aged 60 to 75 in good health and CMV-seropositive. The V call is TRBV7-3, the J call TRBJ2-7; possibly TRBD1 for D (5 bases). What was sequenced was PBMCs. In DNA form, the CDR3 reads TGTGCCAGCAGCTTATCCAGGGTCCACGAGCAGTACTTC. Translated: CASSLSRVHEQYF.